This TCR beta chain was obtained from a study of CD8+CD57+ T cells in acquired aplastic anemia. For the study at large: Sorted CD4+ and CD8+ cells yielded roughly 3.5 ug of DNA on average. Study observations and caveats: Patients and controls had in common approximately 29 CD8+ CDR3 sequences.

Concerning this clonotype itself: Antigen unknown.

Profiling that covered TCR beta VDJ and CDR3 relied on genomic DNA as its template. TCRdb processed the reads anew with MiXCR; each CDR3 protein has one entry. The data contain under 200,000 distinct CDR3 sequences, about 70% of them singletons. The germline gives CDR1 SGDLS, CDR2 YYNGEE. Trimming pared 5 bases from V and 7 bases from J, leaving 16 bases between. This CDR3 spans 14 amino acids. Sequencing was done on patients that had shown CD8+CD57+ cell expansion by flow cytometry. The cohort consisted entirely of patients having severe acquired aplastic anemia. Therapy had not been given to patients before blood sampling.

This sequence joins TRBV9 and TRBJ1-5, with a possible D match to TRBD1 (6 bases). This clonotype was sampled from a human donor with aplastic anemia. The sample was sorted CD4+, CD8+, or CD8+CD57+ T cells (not recorded which) from PBMCs. The DNA for the CDR3 is TGTGCCAGCAGTGAGAACAGGGCGGGGCAGCCCCAGCATTTT. It translates to CASSENRAGQPQHF.